The next 25 T cell receptor beta chains were all read from a single sample in a study of regulatory T cells in long-lasting Graves disease. The time point: newly diagnosed GD, antithyroid drugs for less than 3 months. Following extraction of RNA from PBMCs, that RNA was used to make the TCR library. Construction of the TCR beta libraries employed iRepertoire HTBI primers in conjunction with Arm-PCR of CDR3 regions. MiXCR was run by TCRdb on the multiplex PCR reads, yielding one entry per CDR3 protein. The top ten clones hold just under 30% of a sample with 300,000 to 400,000 distinct CDR3 sequences, roughly a sixth of them seen once. This sample also appeared in a second study, on T cells in Graves' hyperthyroidism and ophthalmopathy.

The material was peripheral blood mononuclear cells (PBMCs), obtained at new diagnosis, from a patient treated with antithyroid drugs. Receptors were obtained from a man in his forties with Graves disease.

There are many counts of this clonotype. This chain joins TRBV5-1 and TRBJ2-2, with D uncertain. V was cut by 0 bases and J by 5 bases, with 8 bases left in between. This CDR3 spans 14 amino acids. From germline, CDR1 is SGHRS and CDR2 YFSETQ. CDR3 region: CASSLAAGTGELFF. The CDR3 nucleotides are TGCGCCAGCAGCTTGGCCGCCGGGACCGGGGAGCTGTTTTTT. Drawing the rest from reference TRBV5-1 and TRBJ2-2, the complete variable domain is KAGVTQTPRYLIKTRGQQVTLSCSPISGHRSVSWYQQTPGQGLQFLFEYFSETQRNKGNFPGRFSGRQFSNSRSEMNVSTLELGDSALYLCASSLAAGTGELFFGEGSRLTVL.

V is TRBV6-2 or TRBV6-3 and J is TRBJ2-1; 13 positions match TRBD2. J was trimmed by 10 bases and V by 1 base; bases with no gene match: 10. The germline V gene encodes CDR1 MNHEY and CDR2 SVGEGT. The CDR3 loop spans 17 amino acids. The CDR3 region has the DNA TGTGCCAGCAGTTACTTAATAACTAGCGGGGGGGTAGACGAGCAGTTCTTC. This translates into CASSYLITSGGVDEQFF.

V usage is TRBV3-1 and J usage is TRBJ1-4; 7 nucleotides match TRBD1. Looked up from germline, CDR1 is LGHDT and CDR2 is YNNKEL (reference sequence). CDR3 length: 17 amino acids. The V and J ends lost 3 bases and 5 bases, in that order; junction bases with no gene match: 12. The CDR3: CASSHRGFQGGNEKLFF. The CDR3 bases are TGTGCCAGCAGCCACAGGGGGTTCCAGGGGGGGAATGAAAAACTGTTTTTT.

This rearrangement joins TRBV20-1 to TRBJ2-2, with D maybe TRBD1 (8 bases). Germline loops: CDR1 DFQATT, CDR2 SNEGSKA (reference sequence). Trimming cost V 3 bases and J 4 bases, with 18 bases left between them. The CDR3 runs to 16 residues. CDR3 nucleotides: TGCAGTGCTAGCGGGGGGCCAGGGGGCTTCACCGGGGAGCTGTTTTTT. The encoded protein is CSASGGPGGFTGELFF.

This clonotype came up many times. The V call is TRBV4-1, the J call TRBJ2-5, with TRBD1 matching over 8 bases. The V and J ends lost 3 bases and 1 base, in that order; junction bases with no gene match: 7. CDR1 is MGHRA and CDR2 is YSYEKL in the germline V gene. This CDR3 is 16 amino acids long. CDR3 DNA: TGCGCCAGCAGCCATAGACGGACAGGGCGCCAAGAGACCCAGTACTTC. This codes for CASSHRRTGRQETQYF.

Note on this clonotype: A much larger clone lies a single base off, so this may be a read error. The chain has TRBV10-3 and TRBJ2-5; D tentatively reads TRBD1 or TRBD2 (5 bases each). The CDR3 length is 15 residues. The V and J ends lost 0 bases and 11 bases respectively, with 19 bases between them. In germline, CDR1 is ENHRY, CDR2 SYGVKD. For the CDR3, the DNA is TGTGCCATCAGTGAGTCAGGTGGGGGTCTCAATGAGCAGTACTTC. As protein: CAISESGGGLNEQYF.

The rearrangement links TRBV20-1 to TRBJ1-2; 7 bases line up with TRBD1. CDR1 is DFQATT and CDR2 is SNEGSKA in the germline V gene (reference sequence). J lost 5 bases, V lost 3 bases, and 15 bases had no gene match. CDR3 length: 16 residues. The CDR3 DNA sequence: TGCAGTGCTAGTGCCCCTCGACAGGGCGGAAAGTATGGCTACACCTTC. Translated, it gives CSASAPRQGGKYGYTF.

Many counts were recorded for this clonotype. The V call is TRBV20-1, the J call TRBJ1-1, with no clear D. The ends were cut back, 2 bases at V and 2 bases at J, with 18 bases in the middle. CDR1 is DFQATT and CDR2 is SNEGSKA in the germline V gene (reference sequence). This CDR3 is 16 amino acids long. CDR3 DNA sequence: TGCAGTGCTAGAAGGCAGGATGAGTGGAAAAACACTGAAGCTTTCTTT. Amino acids: CSARRQDEWKNTEAFF.

The J gene is TRBJ2-5, the V gene TRBV15; TRBD2 agrees at 12 bases. V lost 3 bases to trimming and J lost 4 bases; unmatched junction nucleotides: 6. The CDR3 extends over 16 amino acids. Germline V gene lookup returns CDR1 LNHNV and CDR2 YYDKDF (reference sequence). This chain's CDR3 is CATSSDLAGGGETQYF. As DNA, the CDR3 is TGTGCCACCAGCAGCGACCTAGCGGGGGGGGGAGAGACCCAGTACTTC.

This clonotype was seen at least ten times. This chain joins TRBV9 and TRBJ1-1, with 9 bases matching TRBD1. Unmatched junction bases numbered 4, after V lost 4 bases and J lost 3 bases. This CDR3 region has 14 residues. The germline gives CDR1 SGDLS, CDR2 YYNGEE. The CDR3 coding sequence is TGTGCCAGCAGCATGCGGGACAGGGACACTGAAGCTTTCTTT. It codes for CASSMRDRDTEAFF.

The J gene is TRBJ2-5, the V gene TRBV24-1, with 8 bases that match TRBD2. V lost 0 bases and J lost 10; bases outside the gene matches: 15. The CDR3 loop spans 17 amino acids. Looked up from germline, CDR1 is KGHDR and CDR2 is SFDVKD. The CDR3 DNA reads as TGTGCCACCAGTGATTTGCGGGAGGGGGACGGCCACGAGGGCCAGTACTTC. Its translation: CATSDLREGDGHEGQYF.

This clonotype was seen repeatedly, ten times or more. J is TRBJ2-5 and V is TRBV18; 13 positions match TRBD2. Looked up from germline, CDR1 is KGHSH and CDR2 is LQKENI. J was trimmed by 4 bases and V by 5 bases; bases with no gene match: 4. The CDR3 is 15 residues long. CDR3 in DNA: TGTGCCAGCTCAGCGACTAGCGGGGGGCCAGAGACCCAGTACTTC. Translation: CASSATSGGPETQYF.

In its sample, this clonotype was seen many times. The V gene is TRBV24-1, the J gene TRBJ2-2; weak D call: TRBD2 (5 bases). The CDR3 spans 13 residues. Trimming shortened V by 4 bases and J by 3 bases, and 5 bases separated the two germline ends. Germline V gene lookup returns CDR1 KGHDR and CDR2 SFDVKD. The CDR3 sequence: CATSEDYTGELFF. The CDR3 DNA reads TGTGCCACCAGTGAGGACTACACCGGGGAGCTGTTTTTT.

This clonotype was seen at least ten times. The CDR3 region is CASSTPDSGRGDTQYF. CDR3 DNA: TGTGCCAGCAGTACGCCCGACAGTGGCCGAGGAGATACGCAGTATTTT. J is TRBJ2-3 and V is TRBV28; tentative D call: TRBD1 (5 bases). Trimming took 5 bases from V and 5 from J, leaving 20 bases between them. Germline CDR1 is MDHEN and CDR2 is SYDVKM. This CDR3 is built from 16 residues.

This clonotype appeared a few times. This chain uses TRBV24-1 with TRBJ2-2, with D hard to call. CDR3 size: 13 residues. Trimming stripped 8 bases from V and 4 bases from J, with 10 bases between. Germline V gene data show CDR1 as KGHDR and CDR2 as SFDVKD. CDR3 bases: TGTGCCACCACGAGTCATAGCACCGGGGAGCTGTTTTTT. Translation: CATTSHSTGELFF.

The gene calls are TRBV19 and TRBJ2-3; 11 bases fit TRBD1. The J call may be in error: the DNA end matches TRBJ2-5 better. Germline loops: CDR1 LNHDA, CDR2 SQIVND (reference sequence). The CDR3 spans 13 residues. In DNA, the CDR3 is TGTGCCAGTCTGGACAGGGGGCGGGAGACCCAGTACTTC. Residues: CASLDRGRETQYF.

Ten or more counts support this clonotype. The chain is built from TRBV5-1 and TRBJ2-3, with 8 bases fitting TRBD1. The CDR3 has 14 residues. CDR1 and CDR2 (germline): SGHRS, YFSETQ. Unmatched junction bases numbered 1, after V lost 0 bases and J lost 4 bases. CDR3 coding DNA: TGCGCCAGCAGCTTGGGGACAGGGTCAGATACGCAGTATTTT. It encodes CASSLGTGSDTQYF.

In nucleotides, the CDR3 is TGCAGTGCTGCAGGGAAGTCAACTGAAGCTTTCTTT. This translates into CSAAGKSTEAFF. The chain is built from TRBV20-1 and TRBJ1-1; D perhaps matches TRBD1 (5 bases). V was trimmed by 5 bases and J by 5 bases, leaving 12 bases between them. This CDR3 contains 12 residues. Germline CDR1 DFQATT, CDR2 SNEGSKA (reference sequence).

The chain is built from TRBV7-6 and TRBJ1-1; possibly TRBD1 for D (5 bases). The V gene's germline CDR1 is SGHVS and CDR2 FNYEAQ. This CDR3 region has 15 residues. Trimming shortened V by 2 bases and J by 0 bases, and 10 bases separated the two germline ends. The CDR3, as DNA: TGTGCCAGCAGCTTAACCCCAGGGTTGAACACTGAAGCTTTCTTT. This codes for CASSLTPGLNTEAFF.

Only a few counts were recorded for this clonotype. J is TRBJ2-3 and V is TRBV5-1; 13 bases fit TRBD2. Germline CDR1 SGHRS, CDR2 YFSETQ. The junction had 5 bases not matched to a gene; V was cut back by 0 bases and J by 4 bases. The CDR3 extends over 17 amino acids. CDR3 DNA: TGCGCCAGCAGCTTGGGGACTAGCGGGGGCGGCGCAGATACGCAGTATTTT. Encoded protein: CASSLGTSGGGADTQYF.

Concerning this clonotype itself: This likely reflects a read error, since a far larger clone is one base away. This sequence joins TRBV28 and TRBJ2-5; possibly TRBD1 for D (6 bases). V lost 7 bases and J 11 bases, leaving 20 bases between the germline ends. This CDR3 has 13 amino acids. CDR1 and CDR2 (germline): MDHEN, SYDVKM. The CDR3 DNA is TGTGCCAGCACTAGACAGGCCTACAATGAGCAGTACTTC. Translated: CASTRQAYNEQYF. Based on the CDR3 plus reference TRBV28 and TRBJ2-5, the full variable domain is DVKVTQSSRYLVKRTGEKVFLECVQDMDHENMFWYRQDPGLGLRLIYFSYDVKMKEKGDIPEGYSVSREKKERFSLILESASTNQTSMYLCASTRQAYNEQYFGPGTRLLVL.

For this clonotype: A much more abundant neighbour one base away suggests this may be a read error. This CDR3 reads CASSLGGRDQPQHF. In DNA, the CDR3 is TGTGCCAGCAGTCTCGGTGGGCGAGATCAGCCCCAGCATTTT. The chain joins TRBV6-1 to TRBJ1-5, with D uncertain. Germline V gene lookup returns CDR1 MNHNS and CDR2 SASEGT. There are 14 residues in the CDR3. The V end was cut by 5 bases, the J end by 5 bases, with 13 bases between.

This clonotype was detected many times. The chain joins TRBV10-3 to TRBJ2-1, with 12 nucleotides matching TRBD2. Germline CDR1 is ENHRY and CDR2 is SYGVKD. Losses at the gene ends were 6 bases for V and 4 bases for J; bases not matched to a gene: 4. The CDR3 has 15 amino acids. The CDR3: CAISALAGGYNEQFF. CDR3 nucleotide sequence: TGTGCCATCAGCGCCCTAGCGGGGGGGTACAATGAGCAGTTCTTC.

This clonotype appeared many times. The CDR3 DNA reads TGCAGTGCTATCGGGCTAGCGGGGGATCCACACACAGATACGCAGTATTTT. This gives the protein CSAIGLAGDPHTDTQYF. The gene calls are TRBV20-1 and TRBJ2-3; TRBD2 aligns across 10 bases. The CDR3 loop spans 17 amino acids. From germline, CDR1 is DFQATT and CDR2 SNEGSKA (reference sequence). Trimming cost V 4 bases and J 2 bases; bases outside gene matches: 12.

The V call is TRBV10-3, the J call TRBJ1-4; TRBD1 agrees at 11 bases. J gave up 8 bases and V 10 bases, and 18 bases lay outside the gene matches. The CDR3 length is 17 residues. CDR1 ENHRY and CDR2 SYGVKD come from the germline V gene. Here the CDR3 reads CATPGLLDRGRREKLFF. CDR3 nucleotides: TGTGCCACCCCCGGTTTGTTGGACAGGGGGCGTCGGGAAAAACTGTTTTTT.